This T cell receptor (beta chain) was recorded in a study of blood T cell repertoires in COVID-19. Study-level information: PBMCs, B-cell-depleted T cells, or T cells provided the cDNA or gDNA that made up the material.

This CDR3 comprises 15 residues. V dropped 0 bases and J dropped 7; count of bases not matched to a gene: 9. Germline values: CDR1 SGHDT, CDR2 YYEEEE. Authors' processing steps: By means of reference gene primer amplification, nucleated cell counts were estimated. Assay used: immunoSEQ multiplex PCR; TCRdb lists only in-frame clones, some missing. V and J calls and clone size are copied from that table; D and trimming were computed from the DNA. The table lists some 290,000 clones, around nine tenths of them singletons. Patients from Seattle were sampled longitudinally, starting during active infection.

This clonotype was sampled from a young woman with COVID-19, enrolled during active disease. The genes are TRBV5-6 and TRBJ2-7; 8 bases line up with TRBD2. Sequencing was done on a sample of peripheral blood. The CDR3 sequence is CASSLGGTSAIEQYF. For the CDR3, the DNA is TGTGCCAGCAGCTTGGGTGGGACTAGTGCGATAGAGCAGTACTTC.